This T cell receptor beta chain comes out of a study of regulatory T cells in long-lasting Graves disease. Whole-study results and caveats: Between persistent patients, roughly 2,600 public clonotypes were shared, exceeding the roughly 1,000 shared between new patients.

Regarding this clonotype: Its antigen is unknown.

Time point denoted: newly diagnosed GD, antithyroid drugs for less than 3 months. The TCR library was prepared using RNA isolated from PBMCs. Germline V CDR1 and CDR2: MNHEY, SVGAGI. The CDR3 has 14 amino acids. J lost 5 bases, V lost 4 bases, and 6 bases had no gene match. With iRepertoire HTBI primers and Arm-PCR of CDR3 regions, TCR beta libraries were built. TCRdb re-called the multiplex PCR reads through MiXCR, storing one row per CDR3 protein. The data show around 450,000 distinct CDR3 sequences, 14% to 15% seen once. This same sample was also part of a study on T cells in Graves' hyperthyroidism and ophthalmopathy.

This chain connects TRBV6-5 to TRBJ1-1; 8 bases are shared with TRBD1. This sequence was found in a woman aged 40-49 years with Graves disease. This specimen was peripheral blood mononuclear cells (PBMCs), taken at new diagnosis, from a patient treated with antithyroid drugs. The CDR3 here is CASSSWTGRTEAFF. CDR3 bases: TGTGCCAGCAGTTCTTGGACAGGGCGGACTGAAGCTTTCTTT.